The text below deals with one TCR beta chain. The CDR3 spans 16 residues. The V gene lost 5 bases and the J gene lost 6 bases, with 17 bases spanning the gap. Germline CDR1 and CDR2: SGHVS and FNYEAQ. The sample is drawn from a study of blood T cell repertoires in COVID-19. The method was immunoSEQ multiplex PCR; TCRdb's version includes in-frame clones alone and lacks a portion of them. The data contain roughly 170,000 clones, approximately 87% of them singletons. Sequencing was performed on peripheral blood. The chain couples TRBV7-6 to TRBJ1-6; D not certain. The origin of this receptor is a woman younger than 30 who had recovered from COVID-19. The CDR3 is CASSADTARTNSPLHF. The CDR3 nucleotides read TGTGCCAGCAGCGCAGACACCGCCCGAACTAATTCACCCCTCCACTTT.